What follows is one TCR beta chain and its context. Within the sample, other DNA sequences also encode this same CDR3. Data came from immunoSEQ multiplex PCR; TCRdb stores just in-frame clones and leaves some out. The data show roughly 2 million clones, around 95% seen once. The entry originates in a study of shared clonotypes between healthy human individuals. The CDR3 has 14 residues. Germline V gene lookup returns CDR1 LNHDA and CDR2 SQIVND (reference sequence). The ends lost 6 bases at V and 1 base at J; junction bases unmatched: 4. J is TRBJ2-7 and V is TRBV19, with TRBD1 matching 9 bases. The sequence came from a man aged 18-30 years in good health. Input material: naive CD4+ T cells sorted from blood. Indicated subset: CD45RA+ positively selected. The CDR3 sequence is CASRDRGPSYEQYF. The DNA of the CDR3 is TGTGCCAGTAGGGACAGGGGCCCTTCCTACGAGCAGTACTTC.